The rows below give T cell receptor beta chains drawn from one sample of a study of cytomegalovirus exposure and HLA in healthy donors. Method: immunoSEQ multiplex PCR; TCRdb's copy keeps in-frame clones and lacks some. Of 150,000 to 200,000 clones in the sample, around 75% were seen once. Sequencing was performed on PBMCs. The receptors come from a female donor in good health and CMV-seronegative. Each CDR3 is given with its conserved first and last residue. The order of the fields is D gene, clone size, J gene, V gene, CDR3 DNA, CDR3 protein. D genes are given only for firm matches. Rows give clone size only sometimes, using once, few, many, or a class for an expanded clone.

. | . | TRBJ1-2 | TRBV6-1 | TGTGCCAGCGCCGGGACTGACTATGGCTACACCTTC | CASAGTDYGYTF
TRBD2 | few | TRBJ2-1 | TRBV28 | TGTGCCAGCAGTCCGCGGACTAGCCGAGCAGCCTACAATGAGCAGTTCTTC | CASSPRTSRAAYNEQFF
. | . | TRBJ1-1 | TRBV7-2 | TGTGCCAGCAGCTTTCGGGGAGGGGGAGCAGCTTTCTTT | CASSFRGGGAAFF
. | . | TRBJ1-1 | TRBV5-1 | TGCGCCAGCAGCCGGGGGGGCGAGGGGACTGAAGCTTTCTTT | CASSRGGEGTEAFF
. | once | TRBJ1-2 | TRBV19 | TGTGCCAGTAGTATTGCCCCGGGGGGGGGCTACACCTTC | CASSIAPGGGYTF
. | . | TRBJ1-1 | TRBV5-1 | TGCGCCAGCAGCCCCGACAGACACACTGAAGCTTTCTTT | CASSPDRHTEAFF
. | . | TRBJ1-1 | TRBV7-6 | TGTGCCAGCAGCTTATCGGGGGGTCTGAACACTGAAGCTTTCTTT | CASSLSGGLNTEAFF
TRBD2 | few | TRBJ2-3 | TRBV29-1 | TGCAGCGTTGGGCCGGCTAGCGGGGGAACAGATACGCAGTATTTT | CSVGPASGGTDTQYF
TRBD1 | . | TRBJ2-3 | TRBV7-2 | TGTGCCAGCAGCTTAGACAGGGGGACAGATACGCAGTATTTT | CASSLDRGTDTQYF
. | once | TRBJ1-6 | TRBV27 | TGTGCCAGCAGTTTAGGGAGCAATTCACCCCTCCACTTT | CASSLGSNSPLHF
TRBD1 | few | TRBJ2-1 | TRBV14 | TGTGCCAGCAGCCAAACAGGGGGTATGAATGAGCAGTTCTTC | CASSQTGGMNEQFF
. | . | TRBJ2-1 | TRBV5-1 | TGCGCCAGCAGTCCGGGATCGGCGGTCAATGAGCAGTTCTTC | CASSPGSAVNEQFF
TRBD1 | many | TRBJ1-5 | TRBV7-9 | TGTGCCAGTGGAGAGGGGGCGAGCAATCAGCCCCAGCATTTT | CASGEGASNQPQHF
. | . | TRBJ2-2 | TRBV29-1 | TGCAGCGCTACCGGGACCGGGGAGCTGTTTTTT | CSATGTGELFF
TRBD1 | few | TRBJ2-5 | TRBV6-1 | TGTGCCAGCAGTGAAGCCTCCGGGACAGCAGAGACCCAGTACTTC | CASSEASGTAETQYF
. | . | TRBJ2-2 | TRBV28 | TGTGCCAGCAGTTTGTTACAGGGACCCGGGGAGCTGTTTTTT | CASSLLQGPGELFF
TRBD2 | . | TRBJ2-5 | TRBV4-2 | TGTGCCAGCAGCCAAGATTGGGGGGCGGGGGGTTTGGAGACCCAGTACTTC | CASSQDWGAGGLETQYF
TRBD1 | . | TRBJ2-3 | TRBV7-2 | TGTGCCAGCAGCTCCAACAGGGGTCGCACAGATACGCAGTATTTT | CASSSNRGRTDTQYF
TRBD2 | . | TRBJ2-1 | TRBV4-2 | TGTGCCAGCAGCAAAGGGCTAGCGGGCTACAATGAGCAGTTCTTC | CASSKGLAGYNEQFF